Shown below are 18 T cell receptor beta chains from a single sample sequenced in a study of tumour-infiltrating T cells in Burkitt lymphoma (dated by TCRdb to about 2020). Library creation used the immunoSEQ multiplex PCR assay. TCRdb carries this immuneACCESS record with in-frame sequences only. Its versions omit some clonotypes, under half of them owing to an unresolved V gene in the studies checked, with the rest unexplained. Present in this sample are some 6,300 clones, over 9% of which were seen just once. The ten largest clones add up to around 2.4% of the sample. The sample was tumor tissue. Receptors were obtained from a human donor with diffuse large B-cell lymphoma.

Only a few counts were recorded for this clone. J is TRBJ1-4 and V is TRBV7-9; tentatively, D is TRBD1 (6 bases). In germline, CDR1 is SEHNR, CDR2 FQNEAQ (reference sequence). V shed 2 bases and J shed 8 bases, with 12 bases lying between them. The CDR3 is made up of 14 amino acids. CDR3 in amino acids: CASSLMGQSEKLFF. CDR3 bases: TGTGCCAGCAGCTTAATGGGACAATCGGAAAAACTGTTTTTT. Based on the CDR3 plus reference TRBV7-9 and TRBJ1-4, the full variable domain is DTGVSQNPRHKITKRGQNVTFRCDPISEHNRLYWYRQTLGQGPEFLTYFQNEAQLEKSRLLSDRFSAERPKGSFSTLEIQRTEQGDSAMYLCASSLMGQSEKLFFGSGTQLSVL.

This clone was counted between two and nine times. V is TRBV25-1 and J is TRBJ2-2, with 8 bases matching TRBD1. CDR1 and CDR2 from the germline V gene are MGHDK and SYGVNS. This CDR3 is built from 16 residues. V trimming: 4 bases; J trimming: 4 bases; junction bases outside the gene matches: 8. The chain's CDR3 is CASSARQGLGTGELFF. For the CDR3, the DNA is TGTGCCAGCAGTGCAAGACAGGGGTTAGGCACCGGGGAGCTGTTTTTT.

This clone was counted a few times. The CDR3 protein is CASSPFTSYEQYF. The CDR3 DNA follows: TGCGCCAGCAGCCCATTCACCTCCTACGAGCAGTACTTC. This rearrangement joins TRBV5-1 to TRBJ2-7; D not resolved. V lost 4 bases, J lost 0 bases, and 8 bases lay in between. The CDR3 contains 13 residues. Germline V gene lookup returns CDR1 SGHRS and CDR2 YFSETQ.

The CDR3 spells CASSFSGSNAEAFF. CDR3 DNA sequence: TGTGCCAGCAGCTTTAGCGGCAGTAACGCTGAAGCTTTCTTT. The J gene is TRBJ1-1, the V gene TRBV5-6; D unresolved. Trimming pared 2 bases from V and 6 bases from J, leaving 14 bases between. Germline lookup yields CDR1 SGHDT and CDR2 YYEEEE. The CDR3 has 14 amino acids.

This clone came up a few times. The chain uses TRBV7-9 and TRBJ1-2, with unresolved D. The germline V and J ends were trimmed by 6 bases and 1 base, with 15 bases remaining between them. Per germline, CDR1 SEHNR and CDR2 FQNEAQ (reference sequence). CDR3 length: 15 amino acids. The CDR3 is CASSHPGRLNYGYTF. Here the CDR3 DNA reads TGTGCCAGCAGTCACCCCGGGCGACTTAACTATGGCTACACCTTC.

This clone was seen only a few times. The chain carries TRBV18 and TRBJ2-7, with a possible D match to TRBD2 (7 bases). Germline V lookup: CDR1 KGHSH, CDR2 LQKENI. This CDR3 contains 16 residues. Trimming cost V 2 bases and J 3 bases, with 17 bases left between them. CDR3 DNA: TGTGCCAGCTCACCAAGGGGGGGGACCCCCCTCTACGAGCAGTACTTC. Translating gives CASSPRGGTPLYEQYF.

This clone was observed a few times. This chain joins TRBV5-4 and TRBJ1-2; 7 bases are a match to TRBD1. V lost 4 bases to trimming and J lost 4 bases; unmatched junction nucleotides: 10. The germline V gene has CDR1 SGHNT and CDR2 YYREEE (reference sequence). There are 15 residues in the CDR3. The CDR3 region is CASSITGVRGYGYTF. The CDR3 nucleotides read TGTGCCAGCAGCATAACAGGGGTGAGAGGCTATGGCTACACCTTC.

The CDR3 DNA follows: TGTGCCAGCAGCTTCGCCAGCGGGGGGGCCGATGAGCAGTTCTTC. It translates to CASSFASGGADEQFF. The rearrangement links TRBV7-8 to TRBJ2-1; 10 bases agree with TRBD2. V lost 3 bases, J lost 8 bases, and 7 bases stayed unmatched. Looked up from germline, CDR1 is SGHVS and CDR2 is FQNEAQ. CDR3 length: 15 residues.

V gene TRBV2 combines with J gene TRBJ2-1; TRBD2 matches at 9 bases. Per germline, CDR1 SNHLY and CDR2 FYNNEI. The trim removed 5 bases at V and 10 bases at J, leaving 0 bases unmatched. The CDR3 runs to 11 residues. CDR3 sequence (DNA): TGTGCCAGCAGTCTAGCGGGGGAGCAGTTCTTC. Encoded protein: CASSLAGEQFF.

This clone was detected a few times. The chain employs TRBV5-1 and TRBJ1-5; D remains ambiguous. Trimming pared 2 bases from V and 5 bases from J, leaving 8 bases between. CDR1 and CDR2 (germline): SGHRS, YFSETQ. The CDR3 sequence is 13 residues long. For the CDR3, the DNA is TGCGCCAGCAGCTTTGATAGTGATCAGCCCCAGCATTTT. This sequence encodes CASSFDSDQPQHF.

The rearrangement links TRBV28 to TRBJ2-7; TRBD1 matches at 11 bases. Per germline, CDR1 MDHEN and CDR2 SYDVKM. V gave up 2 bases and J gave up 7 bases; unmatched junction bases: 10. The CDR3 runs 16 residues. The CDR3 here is CASSLIAGQGAREQYF. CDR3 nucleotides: TGTGCCAGCAGTTTAATTGCTGGACAGGGGGCTAGAGAGCAGTACTTC.

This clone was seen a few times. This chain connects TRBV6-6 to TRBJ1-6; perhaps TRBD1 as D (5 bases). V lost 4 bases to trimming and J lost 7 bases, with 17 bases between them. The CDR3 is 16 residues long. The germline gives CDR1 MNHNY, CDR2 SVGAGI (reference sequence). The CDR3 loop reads CASSSWGRVVNSPLHF. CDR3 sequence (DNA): TGTGCCAGCAGTTCCTGGGGCAGGGTCGTCAATTCACCCCTCCACTTT.

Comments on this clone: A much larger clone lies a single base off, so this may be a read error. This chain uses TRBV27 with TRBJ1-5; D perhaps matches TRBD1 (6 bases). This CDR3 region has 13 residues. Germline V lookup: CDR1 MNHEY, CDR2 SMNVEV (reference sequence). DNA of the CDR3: TGTGCCAGCTCGGACAGACCCAATCAGTCCCAGCATTTT. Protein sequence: CASSDRPNQSQHF.

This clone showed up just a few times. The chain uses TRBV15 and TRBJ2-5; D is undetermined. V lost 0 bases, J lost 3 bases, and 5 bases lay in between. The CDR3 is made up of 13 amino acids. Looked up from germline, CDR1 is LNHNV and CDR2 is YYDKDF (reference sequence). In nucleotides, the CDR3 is TGTGCCACCAGCAGAGATTTGGAAGAGACCCAGTACTTC. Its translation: CATSRDLEETQYF.

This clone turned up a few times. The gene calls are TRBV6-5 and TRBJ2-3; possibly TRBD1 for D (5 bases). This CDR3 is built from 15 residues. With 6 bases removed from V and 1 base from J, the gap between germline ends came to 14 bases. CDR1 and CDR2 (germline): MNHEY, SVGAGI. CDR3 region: CASRPTERGTDTQYF. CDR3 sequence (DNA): TGTGCCAGCAGGCCGACAGAACGGGGCACAGATACGCAGTATTTT.

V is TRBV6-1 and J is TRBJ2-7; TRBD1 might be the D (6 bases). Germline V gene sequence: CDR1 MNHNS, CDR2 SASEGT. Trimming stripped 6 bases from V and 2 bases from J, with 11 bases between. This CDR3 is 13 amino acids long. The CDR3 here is CASRFGQTYEQYF. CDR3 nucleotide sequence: TGTGCCAGCAGGTTCGGACAGACCTACGAGCAGTACTTC.

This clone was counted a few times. CDR3 amino acids: CASSFLRGWRDSPLHF. The CDR3 bases are TGTGCCAGCAGCTTTCTTAGGGGTTGGAGAGATTCACCCCTCCACTTT. This rearrangement joins TRBV5-5 to TRBJ1-6; a possible D gene is TRBD1 (5 bases). The CDR3 consists of 16 residues. V lost 2 bases to trimming and J lost 8 bases, with 17 bases between them. The germline V gene encodes CDR1 SGHKS and CDR2 YYEKEE (reference sequence).

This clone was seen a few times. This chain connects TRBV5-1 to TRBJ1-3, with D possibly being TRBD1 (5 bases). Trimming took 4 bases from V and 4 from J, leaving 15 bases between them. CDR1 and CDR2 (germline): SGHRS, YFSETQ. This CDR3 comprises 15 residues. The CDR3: CASSPPEGSGNTIYF. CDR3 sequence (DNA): TGCGCCAGCAGCCCCCCGGAGGGGTCCGGAAACACCATATATTTT. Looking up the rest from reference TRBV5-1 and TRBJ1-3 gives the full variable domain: KAGVTQTPRYLIKTRGQQVTLSCSPISGHRSVSWYQQTPGQGLQFLFEYFSETQRNKGNFPGRFSGRQFSNSRSEMNVSTLELGDSALYLCASSPPEGSGNTIYFGEGSWLTVV.